This T cell receptor (beta chain) was identified in a study of blood T cells in healthy people across ages. V lost 6 bases, J lost 2 bases, and 16 bases lay in between. Germline CDR1 DFQATT, CDR2 SNEGSKA (reference sequence). The length of the CDR3 is 14 residues. Findings and limits, study-wide: Investigators treated diversity estimates from one million T cells as underestimates.

In regard to this clonotype: What it binds is not known. A much larger clone differs by one base, so this may be a read error. As the CDR3 is not closed by the conserved phenylalanine or tryptophan, this likely results from a read error.

The use of a sample-barcoded 5' primer and a J-beta primer mix characterized a second PCR of roughly 7 to 12 cycles. TCRdb reprocessed the 5' RACE reads with MiXCR, giving one entry per CDR3 protein. The sample yields around 870,000 distinct CDR3 sequences, less than 35% seen once. Sequenced input: blood. The TCR sequence derives from a woman older than 75 in good health. This chain joins TRBV20-1 and TRBJ1-1; TRBD1 might be the D (5 bases). CDR3 nucleotides: TGCAGTGCCCCGGCAGGGTCAATAAACACTGAAGCTTTCGTT. It specifies CSAPAGSINTEAFV.